These 8 T cell receptor beta chains were all obtained from the same sample, sequenced in a study of blood T cell repertoires in COVID-19. Data came from immunoSEQ multiplex PCR; TCRdb stores just in-frame clones and leaves some out. The sample contains 27,000 or so clones, approximately 83% of which appear only once. The sample was peripheral blood. The source of these receptors is a man in his 70s with active COVID-19.

This clone has more than one count but fewer than ten. V and J are TRBV6-5 and TRBJ2-5; TRBD1 is a possible D gene (5 bases). V lost 6 bases and J 5 bases, leaving 13 bases between the germline ends. Germline V lookup: CDR1 MNHEY, CDR2 SVGAGI. There are 13 residues in the CDR3. CDR3 protein: CASRDQGWETQYF. The CDR3, as DNA: TGTGCCAGCAGGGATCAGGGTTGGGAGACCCAGTACTTC.

The chain couples TRBV24-1 to TRBJ2-2, with 11 bases fitting TRBD1. CDR3 length equals 15 residues. Trimming cost V 4 bases and J 6 bases; bases outside gene matches: 3. Germline CDR1 reads KGHDR; CDR2 reads SFDVKD. The CDR3 sequence is CATSDPGQGAGELFF. The CDR3 bases are TGTGCCACCAGTGACCCGGGACAGGGGGCCGGGGAGCTGTTTTTT.

This sequence joins TRBV18 and TRBJ1-1, with TRBD1 matching 8 bases. Germline values: CDR1 KGHSH, CDR2 LQKENI. After removal of 1 base from V and 3 bases from J, the junction contained 7 bases not matched to a gene. There are 16 residues in the CDR3. CDR3 in DNA: TGTGCCAGCTCACCACGGACAGGGCCCTTGGACACTGAAGCTTTCTTT. As protein: CASSPRTGPLDTEAFF.

The chain combines TRBV24-1 with TRBJ2-7; TRBD2 agrees at 8 bases. With 2 bases clipped from V and 4 bases from J, the junction kept 9 bases outside the gene matches. Germline CDR1 reads KGHDR; CDR2 reads SFDVKD. The CDR3 has 16 amino acids. The CDR3 here is CATSDSVSGSLYEQYF. CDR3 DNA sequence: TGTGCCACCAGTGATTCGGTCAGCGGGAGTCTATACGAGCAGTACTTC.

The rearrangement links TRBV21-1 to TRBJ2-3; the D call in the table, TRBD2, was not verified against the DNA. TRBV21-1 has pseudogene status. The CDR3 length is 16 residues. This CDR3 reads CASSKIMRGNTDTQYF. The CDR3 region has the DNA TGTGCCAGCAGCAAAATCATGCGGGGTAACACAGATACGCAGTATTTT.

The rearrangement uses TRBV28 and TRBJ2-7, with D hard to call. The V gene's germline CDR1 is MDHEN and CDR2 SYDVKM. The V and J ends lost 4 bases and 7 bases respectively, with 8 bases between them. CDR3 size: 11 residues. The CDR3, as DNA: TGTGCCAGCAGTTCTAGGCGGGAGCAGTACTTC. It codes for CASSSRREQYF.

CDR3 coding DNA: TGCGCCAGCAGCCTGTTAGGGCAGGGGGCGCCTAATGAAAAACTGTTTTTT. It encodes CASSLLGQGAPNEKLFF. The rearrangement uses TRBV4-1 and TRBJ1-4, with TRBD1 identical over 8 bases. Germline V gene data show CDR1 as MGHRA and CDR2 as YSYEKL. J was trimmed by 3 bases and V by 4 bases; bases with no gene match: 10. CDR3 length equals 17 residues.

This chain links TRBV5-1 with TRBJ2-7, with 11 bases matching TRBD1. From germline, CDR1 is SGHRS and CDR2 YFSETQ. V trimming: 4 bases; J trimming: 4 bases; junction bases outside the gene matches: 10. This CDR3 is built from 16 residues. The CDR3 nucleotides are TGCGCCAGCAGCGTGGCCCCGGGACAGGGGGTGTACGAGCAGTACTTC. Residues: CASSVAPGQGVYEQYF.